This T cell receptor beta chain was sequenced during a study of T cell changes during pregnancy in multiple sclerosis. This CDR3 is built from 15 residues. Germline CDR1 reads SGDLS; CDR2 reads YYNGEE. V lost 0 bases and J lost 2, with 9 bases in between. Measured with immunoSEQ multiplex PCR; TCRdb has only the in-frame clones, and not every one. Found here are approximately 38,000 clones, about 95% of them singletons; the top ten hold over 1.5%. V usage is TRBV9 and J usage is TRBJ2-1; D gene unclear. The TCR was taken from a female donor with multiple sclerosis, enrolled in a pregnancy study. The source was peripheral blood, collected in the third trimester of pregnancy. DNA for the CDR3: TGTGCCAGCAGCGTAGGCGTCGCTGCCTACAATGAGCAGTTCTTC. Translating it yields CASSVGVAAYNEQFF.